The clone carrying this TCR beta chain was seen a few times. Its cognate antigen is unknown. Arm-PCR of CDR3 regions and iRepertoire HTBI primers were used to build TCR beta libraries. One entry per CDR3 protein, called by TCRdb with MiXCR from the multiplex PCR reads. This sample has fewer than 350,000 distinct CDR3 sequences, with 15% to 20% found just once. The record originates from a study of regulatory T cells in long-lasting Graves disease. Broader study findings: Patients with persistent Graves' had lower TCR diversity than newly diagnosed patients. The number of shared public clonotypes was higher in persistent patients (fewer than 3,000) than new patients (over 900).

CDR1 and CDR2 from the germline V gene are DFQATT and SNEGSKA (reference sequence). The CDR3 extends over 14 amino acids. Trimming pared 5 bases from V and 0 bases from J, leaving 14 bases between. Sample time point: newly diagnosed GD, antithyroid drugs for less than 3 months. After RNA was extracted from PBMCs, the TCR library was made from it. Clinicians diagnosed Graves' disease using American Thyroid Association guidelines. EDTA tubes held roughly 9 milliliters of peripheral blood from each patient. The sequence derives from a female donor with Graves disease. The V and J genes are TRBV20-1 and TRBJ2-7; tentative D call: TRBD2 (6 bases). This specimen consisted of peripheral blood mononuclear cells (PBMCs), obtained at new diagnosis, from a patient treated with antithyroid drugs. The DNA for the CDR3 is TGCAGTGCTGCAGCGGGTGAGAGCTCCTACGAGCAGTACTTC. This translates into CSAAAGESSYEQYF.